The 28 T cell receptor beta chains below all came from one sample that was sequenced in a study of human T cells and chemical hapten exposure. TCRdb analysed the RACE reads with MiXCR anew, one entry per CDR3 protein. The top ten clones hold 8.4% of a sample with approximately 350,000 distinct CDR3 sequences, 6% to 8.5% of them seen once. Time point noted: patch test 1, 2 weeks after DPC sensitization. Treatment meaning: therapeutic diphenylcyclopropenone sensitization with weekly scalp DPC. The sample here was whole blood, taken in connection with sensitization to the hapten diphenylcyclopropenone (DPC). The receptors here all came from a woman aged 18-29 years with alopecia areata. Some clones in this sample may be carry-over from other donors' samples.

The V call is TRBV4-1, the J call TRBJ1-3; 7 bases are a match to TRBD1. The CDR3 is made up of 17 amino acids. With 0 bases clipped from V and 0 bases from J, the junction kept 5 bases outside the gene matches. Germline assignment: CDR1 MGHRA and CDR2 YSYEKL. The CDR3 spells CASSQDPRGSSGNTIYF. CDR3 in DNA: TGCGCCAGCAGCCAAGACCCCAGGGGGTCCTCTGGAAACACCATATATTTT.

The table lists this clonotype with a few counts. This rearrangement joins TRBV6-1 to TRBJ2-1; D unresolved. Germline V CDR1 and CDR2: MNHNS, SASEGT. V was clipped by 1 base and J by 0 bases, with 7 bases between them. The CDR3 is made up of 15 amino acids. CDR3 nucleotides: TGTGCCAGCAGTGAAGACCCTAGCTCCTACAATGAGCAGTTCTTC. Amino acid sequence: CASSEDPSSYNEQFF.

This clonotype was picked up many times. The rearrangement joins TRBV7-2 to TRBJ2-7, with D possibly TRBD1 on 5 matching bases. The CDR3 consists of 15 residues. Germline CDR1 SGHTA, CDR2 FQGNSA. Trimming pared 1 base from V and 13 bases from J, leaving 23 bases between. The DNA for the CDR3 is TGTGCCAGCAGCTTAGGTCTGGGGTCAACAGGTTCCTCCTACTTC. Residues: CASSLGLGSTGSSYF.

The V call is TRBV4-3, the J call TRBJ1-5, with D possibly TRBD1 on 5 matching bases. Germline V lookup: CDR1 LGHNA, CDR2 YSLEER. V was pared by 1 base and J by 7 bases, with 8 bases between. The CDR3 runs 13 residues. The CDR3, as DNA: TGCGCCAGCAGCCAAGCGGGGGGACAGCCCCAGCATTTT. Amino acids: CASSQAGGQPQHF.

This clonotype came up many times. J is TRBJ1-1 and V is TRBV7-6; TRBD1 aligns across 10 bases. With 5 bases clipped from V and 5 bases from J, the junction kept 11 bases outside the gene matches. Germline lookup yields CDR1 SGHVS and CDR2 FNYEAQ. The CDR3 consists of 16 residues. In nucleotides, the CDR3 is TGTGCCAGCAGCCCAAACCCGGGACAGGGGATGACTGAAGCTTTCTTT. Its translation: CASSPNPGQGMTEAFF.

This clonotype was detected only a few times. The V and J genes are TRBV28 and TRBJ2-7; the match to TRBD1 covers 8 bases. The CDR3 has 18 amino acids. J gave up 4 bases and V 3 bases, and 17 bases lay outside the gene matches. Germline CDR1 MDHEN, CDR2 SYDVKM. Written as DNA, the CDR3 is TGTGCCAGCAGTTTCCCTCAGGGACAGGCCGCCGGGGGATACGAGCAGTACTTC. As protein: CASSFPQGQAAGGYEQYF.

The CDR3: CASSADRPQETQYF. The CDR3 bases are TGCGCCAGCAGCGCGGACAGGCCGCAAGAGACCCAGTACTTC. The rearrangement links TRBV5-1 to TRBJ2-5, with 7 nucleotides matching TRBD1. Germline V CDR1 and CDR2: SGHRS, YFSETQ. Trimming at V came to 4 bases and at J to 2 bases, leaving 5 bases not matched to a gene. The length of the CDR3 is 14 residues.

V gene TRBV18 combines with J gene TRBJ2-7; possible D gene TRBD1, 5 bases. Germline V CDR1 and CDR2: KGHSH, LQKENI. The V gene lost 0 bases and the J gene lost 3 bases, with 12 bases spanning the gap. The CDR3 consists of 15 residues. CDR3 sequence (DNA): TGTGCCAGCTCACCACCGTCAGGGTCGAGCTACGAGCAGTACTTC. It yields the protein CASSPPSGSSYEQYF.

The V gene is TRBV18, the J gene TRBJ1-4; 11 positions agree with TRBD1. CDR1 is KGHSH and CDR2 is LQKENI in the germline V gene. Germline trimming cut 2 bases from V and 7 bases from J; bases unmatched to any gene: 3. The CDR3 covers 15 residues. The CDR3 loop is CASSPRTGGVEKLFF. CDR3 nucleotides: TGTGCCAGCTCACCAAGGACAGGGGGCGTTGAAAAACTGTTTTTT.

This clonotype has ten or more counts. J is TRBJ2-1 and V is TRBV20-1; D is uncertain. Germline V gene lookup returns CDR1 DFQATT and CDR2 SNEGSKA (reference sequence). The CDR3 length is 13 residues. Trimming stripped 6 bases from V and 3 bases from J, with 12 bases between. CDR3 nucleotide sequence: TGCAGTGCGGCAGAGAAGGACTACAATGAGCAGTTCTTC. Protein sequence: CSAAEKDYNEQFF.

V usage is TRBV5-1 and J usage is TRBJ2-7; 10 positions agree with TRBD1. J lost 6 bases, V lost 0 bases, and 6 bases had no gene match. CDR1 is SGHRS and CDR2 is YFSETQ in the germline V gene. The CDR3 is 15 residues long. Here the CDR3 reads CASSLAGDRGAEQYF. In nucleotides, the CDR3 is TGCGCCAGCAGCTTGGCTGGGGACAGGGGTGCCGAGCAGTACTTC.

This clonotype has more than one count but fewer than ten. The chain combines TRBV7-2 with TRBJ1-2; D gene uncertain. Trimming took off 1 base at V and 2 bases at J, with 11 bases between the two ends. Germline CDR1 SGHTA, CDR2 FQGNSA. The length of the CDR3 is 15 residues. DNA of the CDR3: TGTGCCAGCAGCTTAGATGAAGGGTTAAACTATGGCTACACCTTC. Translating gives CASSLDEGLNYGYTF.

This clonotype was seen more than once but under ten times. The J gene is TRBJ1-1, the V gene TRBV12-3 or TRBV12-4, with D possibly being TRBD1 (5 bases). The CDR3 loop spans 12 amino acids. Trimming shortened V by 5 bases and J by 3 bases, and 7 bases separated the two germline ends. CDR3 amino acids: CASSGDYTEAFF. CDR3 coding DNA: TGTGCCAGCAGTGGGGACTACACTGAAGCTTTCTTT.

This clonotype was counted at least ten times. The chain uses TRBV7-9 and TRBJ1-1; D unclear. Germline V gene lookup returns CDR1 SEHNR and CDR2 FQNEAQ (reference sequence). This CDR3 spans 9 amino acids. V was clipped by 11 bases and J by 5 bases, with 6 bases between them. The CDR3 is CAVGTEAFF. The DNA for the CDR3 is TGTGCCGTCGGGACTGAAGCTTTCTTT.

This clonotype turned up a few times. The V gene is TRBV5-6, the J gene TRBJ2-6; TRBD2 might be the D (5 bases). V was trimmed by 3 bases and J by 0 bases, leaving 7 bases between them. The CDR3 loop spans 15 amino acids. Germline assignment: CDR1 SGHDT and CDR2 YYEEEE. As DNA, the CDR3 is TGTGCCAGCAGCTGGACTGTCTCTGGGGCCAACGTCCTGACTTTC. This gives the protein CASSWTVSGANVLTF.

This clonotype has just a few counts. One junction end disagrees with the germline gene, perhaps due to a read error. The chain couples TRBV7-2 to TRBJ1-1; no definite D call. The germline CDR1 and CDR2 sequences are SGHTA and FQGNSA. The CDR3 is 12 amino acids. CDR3 in amino acids: CASGFFNTEAFF. The CDR3 bases are TGTGCCAGCGGCTTTTTTAACACTGAAGCTTTCTTT.

The rearrangement uses TRBV5-5 and TRBJ2-3; TRBD2 agrees at 7 bases. Germline-derived CDR1 and CDR2 are SGHKS and YYEKEE (reference sequence). CDR3 length: 17 amino acids. V shed 4 bases, J shed 2 bases, and the junction held 13 bases outside the gene matches. As DNA, the CDR3 is TGTGCCAGCAGCCCGCAGAGCGGGGACTCCCCCACAGATACGCAGTATTTT. Amino acid sequence: CASSPQSGDSPTDTQYF.

This clonotype occurred many times. V is TRBV18 and J is TRBJ2-5; D unclear. The germline V gene encodes CDR1 KGHSH and CDR2 LQKENI. The CDR3 contains 12 residues. V gave up 8 bases and J gave up 1 base, with 8 bases separating them. CDR3 nucleotide sequence: TGTGCCAGCAGCCCAAGCCAAGAGACCCAGTACTTC. This gives the protein CASSPSQETQYF.

The sample holds a few counts of this clonotype. The rearrangement links TRBV28 to TRBJ2-7; D unclear. The ends were cut back, 5 bases at V and 2 bases at J, with 10 bases in the middle. CDR3 length: 13 residues. Germline V gives CDR1 MDHEN, CDR2 SYDVKM. The CDR3 DNA sequence: TGTGCCAGCAGTGCCGTGGTGACCTACGAGCAGTACTTC. It specifies CASSAVVTYEQYF.

This clonotype occurred many times. The chain's CDR3 is CASSLTSATQYF. Here the CDR3 DNA reads TGTGCCAGCAGTTTGACTAGCGCTACGCAGTATTTT. The chain joins TRBV28 to TRBJ2-3; 8 bases line up with TRBD2. The CDR3 is 12 residues long. CDR1 and CDR2 from the germline V gene are MDHEN and SYDVKM. V shed 3 bases and J 8 bases; nucleotides not matched to a gene: 1.

V and J are TRBV7-9 and TRBJ2-3; 9 bases are a match to TRBD2. Germline loops: CDR1 SEHNR, CDR2 FQNEAQ (reference sequence). V lost 5 bases, J lost 4 bases, and 4 bases stayed unmatched. The CDR3 has 14 residues. The CDR3 DNA is TGTGCCAGCAGCATTGGCGGGGGGGCAGATACGCAGTATTTT. Amino acid sequence: CASSIGGGADTQYF.

This chain links TRBV5-5 with TRBJ2-3, with TRBD2 as a possible D gene (5 bases). The CDR3 runs to 14 residues. Trimming took 10 bases from V and 2 from J, leaving 17 bases between them. Germline V gene lookup returns CDR1 SGHKS and CDR2 YYEKEE (reference sequence). This chain's CDR3 is CADAEGANTDTQYF. The DNA of the CDR3 is TGTGCCGATGCAGAGGGCGCCAACACAGATACGCAGTATTTT. The full variable domain, completed using reference TRBV5-5 and TRBJ2-3, is DAGVTQSPTHLIKTRGQQVTLRCSPISGHKSVSWYQQVLGQGPQFIFQYYEKEERGRGNFPDRFSARQFPNYSSELNVNALLLGDSALYLCADAEGANTDTQYFGPGTRLTVL.

A few counts support this clonotype. V is TRBV3-1 and J is TRBJ2-7; tentative D call: TRBD2 (6 bases). This CDR3 region has 14 residues. CDR1 is LGHDT and CDR2 is YNNKEL in the germline V gene (reference sequence). The V and J ends lost 4 bases and 5 bases respectively, with 15 bases between them. The CDR3 sequence is CASSPVGGSHEQYF. CDR3 nucleotides: TGTGCCAGCAGCCCTGTGGGGGGAAGCCACGAGCAGTACTTC.

This clonotype appeared a few times. The rearrangement uses TRBV7-2 and TRBJ2-3; possible D gene TRBD2, 6 bases. V lost 5 bases and J lost 3, with 18 bases in between. CDR1 and CDR2 from the germline V gene are SGHTA and FQGNSA. The CDR3 is 16 residues long. Here the CDR3 DNA reads TGTGCCAGCAGCAATCAGGGACTGCCAGCAACAGATACGCAGTATTTT. Its translation is CASSNQGLPATDTQYF. Complete variable domain (other parts from reference TRBV7-2 and TRBJ2-3): GAGVSQSPSNKVTEKGKDVELRCDPISGHTALYWYRQSLGQGLEFLIYFQGNSAPDKSGLPSDRFSAERTGGSVSTLTIQRTQQEDSAVYLCASSNQGLPATDTQYFGPGTRLTVL.

This clonotype was seen ten or more times. The chain is built from TRBV6-2 or TRBV6-3 and TRBJ1-2, with D tentatively TRBD1 (5 bases). Germline values: CDR1 MNHEY, CDR2 SVGEGT. V lost 7 bases to trimming and J lost 7 bases, with 16 bases between them. This CDR3 has 13 amino acids. The CDR3 bases are TGTGCCAGCACCGATGGGGCCAGAAGTGGCTACACCTTC. This gives the protein CASTDGARSGYTF.

For this clonotype: Germline is not matched at one junction end, which may reflect a read error. This chain uses TRBV7-7 with TRBJ2-1; D is possibly TRBD1 or TRBD2 (6 bases each). Germline CDR1 reads SSHAT; CDR2 reads FNYEAQ (reference sequence). This CDR3 region has 15 residues. The CDR3 reads CASSLAGGGYGEQFF. As DNA, the CDR3 is TGTGCTAGCAGCTTAGCAGGAGGGGGGTACGGTGAGCAGTTCTTC. The variable domain in full, with the rest retrieved from reference TRBV7-7 and TRBJ2-1, is GAGVSQSPRYKVTKRGQDVTLRCDPISSHATLYWYQQALGQGPEFLTYFNYEAQPDKSGLPSDRFSAERPEGSISTLTIQRTEQRDSAMYRCASSLAGGGYGEQFFGPGTRLTVL.

This clonotype was counted at least ten times. This CDR3 is CSARAGTQETQYF. The CDR3 coding sequence is TGCAGTGCTAGAGCCGGTACCCAAGAGACCCAGTACTTC. This chain connects TRBV20-1 to TRBJ2-5; no clear D. This CDR3 is 13 amino acids long. V lost 1 base to trimming and J lost 1 base, with 7 bases between them. Germline CDR1 reads DFQATT; CDR2 reads SNEGSKA (reference sequence).

A few counts support this clonotype. The V and J genes are TRBV12-5 and TRBJ1-2; 8 bases fit TRBD1. The CDR3 extends over 16 amino acids. Germline V gives CDR1 LGHNT, CDR2 FRNRAP. After removal of 0 bases from V and 8 bases from J, the junction contained 11 bases not matched to a gene. CDR3 protein: CASGLVSAQGARGYTF. The DNA for the CDR3 is TGTGCTAGTGGTTTGGTATCGGCCCAGGGGGCGCGGGGCTACACCTTC.